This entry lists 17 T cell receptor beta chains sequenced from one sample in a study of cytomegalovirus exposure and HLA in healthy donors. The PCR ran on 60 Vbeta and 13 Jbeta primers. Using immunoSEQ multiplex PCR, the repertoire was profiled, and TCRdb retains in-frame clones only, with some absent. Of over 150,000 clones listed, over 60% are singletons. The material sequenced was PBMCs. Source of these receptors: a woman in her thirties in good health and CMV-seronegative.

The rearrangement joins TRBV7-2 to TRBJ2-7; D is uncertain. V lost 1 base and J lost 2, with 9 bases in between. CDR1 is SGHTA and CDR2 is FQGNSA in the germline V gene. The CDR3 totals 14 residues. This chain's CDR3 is CASSLVQVPYEQYF. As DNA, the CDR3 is TGTGCCAGCAGCTTAGTTCAGGTCCCCTACGAGCAGTACTTC. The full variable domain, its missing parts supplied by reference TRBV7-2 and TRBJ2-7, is GAGVSQSPSNKVTEKGKDVELRCDPISGHTALYWYRQSLGQGLEFLIYFQGNSAPDKSGLPSDRFSAERTGGSVSTLTIQRTQQEDSAVYLCASSLVQVPYEQYFGPGTRLTVT.

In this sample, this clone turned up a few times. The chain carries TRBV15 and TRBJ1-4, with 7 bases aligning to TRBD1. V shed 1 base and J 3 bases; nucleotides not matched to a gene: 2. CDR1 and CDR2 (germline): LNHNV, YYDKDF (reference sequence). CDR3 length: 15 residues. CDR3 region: CATSRVGTANEKLFF. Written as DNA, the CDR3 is TGTGCCACCAGCAGAGTCGGGACAGCTAATGAAAAACTGTTTTTT.

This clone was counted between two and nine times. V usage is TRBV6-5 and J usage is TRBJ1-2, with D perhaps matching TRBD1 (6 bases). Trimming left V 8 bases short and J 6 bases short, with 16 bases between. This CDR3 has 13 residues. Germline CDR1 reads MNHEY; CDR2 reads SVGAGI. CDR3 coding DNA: TGTGCCAGCGCAACAGGGCTAGTCGATGGCTACACCTTC. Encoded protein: CASATGLVDGYTF.

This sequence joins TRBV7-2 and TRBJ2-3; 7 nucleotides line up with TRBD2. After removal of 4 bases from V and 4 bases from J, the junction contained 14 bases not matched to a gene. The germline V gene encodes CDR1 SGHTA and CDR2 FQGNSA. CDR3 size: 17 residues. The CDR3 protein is CASSSPVFAGEADTQYF. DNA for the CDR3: TGTGCCAGCAGCTCTCCCGTCTTCGCGGGAGAGGCAGATACGCAGTATTTT.

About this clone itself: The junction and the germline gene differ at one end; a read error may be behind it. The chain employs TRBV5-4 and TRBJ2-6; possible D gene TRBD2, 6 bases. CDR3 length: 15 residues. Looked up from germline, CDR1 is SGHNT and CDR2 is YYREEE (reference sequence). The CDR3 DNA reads TGTGCCAGCAGCTTGGGGGGGGATGGGGCCAACGTCCTGCCTTTC. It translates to CASSLGGDGANVLPF.

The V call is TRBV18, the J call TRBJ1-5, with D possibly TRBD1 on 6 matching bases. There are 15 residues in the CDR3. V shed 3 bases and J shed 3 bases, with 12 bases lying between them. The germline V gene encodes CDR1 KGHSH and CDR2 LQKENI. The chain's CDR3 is CASSPRGSTNQPQHF. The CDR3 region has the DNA TGTGCCAGCTCACCTAGGGGGAGTACCAATCAGCCCCAGCATTTT.

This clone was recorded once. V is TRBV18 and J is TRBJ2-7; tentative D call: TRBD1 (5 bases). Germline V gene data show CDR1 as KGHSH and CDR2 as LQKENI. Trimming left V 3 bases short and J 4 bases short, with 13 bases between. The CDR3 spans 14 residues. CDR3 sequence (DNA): TGTGCCAGCTCACCTGGGGCTAGTTTGTACGAGCAGTACTTC. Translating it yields CASSPGASLYEQYF.

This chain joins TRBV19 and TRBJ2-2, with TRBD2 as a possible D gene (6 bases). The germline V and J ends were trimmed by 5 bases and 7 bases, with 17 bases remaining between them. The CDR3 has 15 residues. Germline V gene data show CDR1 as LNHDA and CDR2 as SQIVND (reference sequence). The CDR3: CASSPSGDLIGELFF. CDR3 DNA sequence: TGTGCCAGTAGTCCATCGGGAGATCTGATCGGGGAGCTGTTTTTT.

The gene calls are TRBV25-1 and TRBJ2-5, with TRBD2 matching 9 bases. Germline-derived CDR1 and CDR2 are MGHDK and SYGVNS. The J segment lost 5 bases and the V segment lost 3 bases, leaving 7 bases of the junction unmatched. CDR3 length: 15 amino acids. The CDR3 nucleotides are TGTGCCAGCAGTGAGATAGCGGGGGCGCGGGAGACCCAGTACTTC. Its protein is CASSEIAGARETQYF.

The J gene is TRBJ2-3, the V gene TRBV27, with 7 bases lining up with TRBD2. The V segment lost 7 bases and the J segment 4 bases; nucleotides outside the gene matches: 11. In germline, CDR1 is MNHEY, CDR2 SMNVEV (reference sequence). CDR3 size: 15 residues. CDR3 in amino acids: CASNIGRAGADTQYF. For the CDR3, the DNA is TGTGCCAGCAATATTGGTCGGGCGGGGGCAGATACGCAGTATTTT.

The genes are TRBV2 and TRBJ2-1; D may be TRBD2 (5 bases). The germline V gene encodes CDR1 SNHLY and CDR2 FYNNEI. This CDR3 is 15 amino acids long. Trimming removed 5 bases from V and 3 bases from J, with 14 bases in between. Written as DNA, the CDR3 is TGTGCCAGCAGTCCTAGGACTGATATCTACAATGAGCAGTTCTTC. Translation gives CASSPRTDIYNEQFF.

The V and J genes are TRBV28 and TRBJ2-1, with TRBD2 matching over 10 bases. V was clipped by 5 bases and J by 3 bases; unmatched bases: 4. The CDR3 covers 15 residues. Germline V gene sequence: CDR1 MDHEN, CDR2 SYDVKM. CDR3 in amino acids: CASSQLAGIYNEQFF. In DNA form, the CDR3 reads TGTGCCAGCAGTCAACTAGCGGGGATCTACAATGAGCAGTTCTTC.

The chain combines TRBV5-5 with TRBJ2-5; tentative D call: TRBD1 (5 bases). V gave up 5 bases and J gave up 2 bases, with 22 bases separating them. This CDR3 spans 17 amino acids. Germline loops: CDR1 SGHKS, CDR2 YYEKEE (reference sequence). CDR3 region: CASSLLGAGQGQETQYF. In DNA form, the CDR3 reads TGTGCCAGCAGTCTTTTAGGGGCAGGCCAGGGTCAAGAGACCCAGTACTTC.

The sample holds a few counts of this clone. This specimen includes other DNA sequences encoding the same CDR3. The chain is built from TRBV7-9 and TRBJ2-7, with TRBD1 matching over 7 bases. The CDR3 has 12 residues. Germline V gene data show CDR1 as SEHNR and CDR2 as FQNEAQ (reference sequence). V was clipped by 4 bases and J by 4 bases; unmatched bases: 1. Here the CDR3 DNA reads TGTGCCAGCAGCTCGACAGGGTACGAGCAGTACTTC. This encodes CASSSTGYEQYF.

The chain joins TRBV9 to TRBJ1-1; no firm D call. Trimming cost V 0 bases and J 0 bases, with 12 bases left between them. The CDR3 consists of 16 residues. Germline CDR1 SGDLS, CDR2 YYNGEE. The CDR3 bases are TGTGCCAGCAGCGTAGCTTCTACGGTCTTGAACACTGAAGCTTTCTTT. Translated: CASSVASTVLNTEAFF.

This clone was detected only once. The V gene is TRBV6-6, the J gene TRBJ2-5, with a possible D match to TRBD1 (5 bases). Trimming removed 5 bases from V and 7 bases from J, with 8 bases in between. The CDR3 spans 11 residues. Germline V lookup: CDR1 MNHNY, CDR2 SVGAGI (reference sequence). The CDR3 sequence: CASSTQGTQYF. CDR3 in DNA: TGTGCCAGCAGTACTCAGGGGACCCAGTACTTC.

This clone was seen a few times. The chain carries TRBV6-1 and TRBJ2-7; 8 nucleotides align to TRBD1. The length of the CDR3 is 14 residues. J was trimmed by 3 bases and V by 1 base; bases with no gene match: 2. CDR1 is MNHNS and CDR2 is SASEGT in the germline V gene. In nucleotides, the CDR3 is TGTGCCAGCAGTGAAGTGGGACAGGACTACGAGCAGTACTTC. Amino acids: CASSEVGQDYEQYF.